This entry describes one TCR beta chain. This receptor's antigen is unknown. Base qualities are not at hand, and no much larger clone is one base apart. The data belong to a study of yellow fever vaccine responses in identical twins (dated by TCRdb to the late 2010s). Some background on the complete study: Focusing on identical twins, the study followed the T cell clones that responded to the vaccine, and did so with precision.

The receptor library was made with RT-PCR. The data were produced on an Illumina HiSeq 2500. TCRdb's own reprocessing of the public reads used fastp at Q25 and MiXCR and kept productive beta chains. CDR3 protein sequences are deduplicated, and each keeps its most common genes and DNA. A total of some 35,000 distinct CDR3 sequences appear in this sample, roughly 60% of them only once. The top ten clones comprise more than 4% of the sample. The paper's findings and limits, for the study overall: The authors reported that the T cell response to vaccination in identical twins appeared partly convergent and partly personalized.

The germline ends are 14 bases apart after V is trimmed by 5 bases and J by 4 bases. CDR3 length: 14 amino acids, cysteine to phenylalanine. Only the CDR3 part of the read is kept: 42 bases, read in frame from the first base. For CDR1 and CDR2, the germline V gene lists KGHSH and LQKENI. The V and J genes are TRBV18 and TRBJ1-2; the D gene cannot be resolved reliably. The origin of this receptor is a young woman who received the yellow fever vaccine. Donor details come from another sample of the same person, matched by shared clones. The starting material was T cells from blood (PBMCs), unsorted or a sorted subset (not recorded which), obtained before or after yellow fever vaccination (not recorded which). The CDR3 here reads CASSSDGDFYGYTF. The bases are TGTGCCAGCTCATCGGACGGGGATTTCTATGGCTACACCTTC. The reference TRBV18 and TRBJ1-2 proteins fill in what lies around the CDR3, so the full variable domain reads NAGVMQNPRHLVRRRGQEARLRCSPMKGHSHVYWYRQLPEEGLKFMVYLQKENIIDESGMPKERFSAEFPKEGPSILRIQQVVRGDSAAYFCASSSDGDFYGYTFGSGTRLTVV.